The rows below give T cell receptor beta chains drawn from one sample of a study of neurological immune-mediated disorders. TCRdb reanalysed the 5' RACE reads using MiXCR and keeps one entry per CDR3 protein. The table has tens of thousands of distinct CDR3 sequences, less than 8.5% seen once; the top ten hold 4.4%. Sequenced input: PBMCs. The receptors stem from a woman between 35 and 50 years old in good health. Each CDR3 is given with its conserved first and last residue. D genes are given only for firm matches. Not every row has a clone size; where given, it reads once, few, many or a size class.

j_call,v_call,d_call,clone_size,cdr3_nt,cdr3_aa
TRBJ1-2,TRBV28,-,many,TGTGCCAGCAGTCCCTTCTCGGGGGGAAACTATGGCTACACCTTC,CASSPFSGGNYGYTF
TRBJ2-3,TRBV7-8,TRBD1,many,TGTGCCAGCAGCTTGGGGACAGGGGAGGATACGCAGTATTTT,CASSLGTGEDTQYF
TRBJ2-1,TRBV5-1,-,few,TGCGCCGGCAGCCAGACAAGTGAGCAGTTCTTC,CAGSQTSEQFF
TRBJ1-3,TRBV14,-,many,TGTGCCAGCAGCCAAGAAGGGCTATCCTGGATGGACACCATATATTTT,CASSQEGLSWMDTIYF
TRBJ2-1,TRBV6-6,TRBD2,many,TGTGCCAGCAGTTACAACGGGAGGAGAGGTCATGAGCAGTTCTTC,CASSYNGRRGHEQFF
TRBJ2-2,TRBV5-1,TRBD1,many,TGCGCCAGCAGCTTGGCCGGGACAGGGGGAGGAGACACCGGGGAGCTGTTTTTT,CASSLAGTGGGDTGELFF
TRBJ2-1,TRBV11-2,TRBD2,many,TGTGCCAGCAGCATAAGCGGGGTTTCCTACAATGAGCAGTTCTTC,CASSISGVSYNEQFF
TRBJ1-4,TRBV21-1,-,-,TGTGCCAGCACCACGAGCGGGACAGGGGAGGAAAAACTGTTTTTT,CASTTSGTGEEKLFF
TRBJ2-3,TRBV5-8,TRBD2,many,TGTGCCAGCAGCAAGGGACTAGCGGTTACCACAGGGACGCAGTATTTT,CASSKGLAVTTGTQYF
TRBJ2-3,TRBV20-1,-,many,TGCAGTGCTAGCCAAATAGCGGCTCCCGTAAATACGCAGTATTTT,CSASQIAAPVNTQYF
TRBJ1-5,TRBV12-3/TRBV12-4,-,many,TGTGCCAGCAGTTTGACGAGCAATCAGCCCCAGCATTTT,CASSLTSNQPQHF
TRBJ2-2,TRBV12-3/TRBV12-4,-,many,TGTGCCAGCAGTTCAGGGGTCGGGGAGCTGTTTTTT,CASSSGVGELFF
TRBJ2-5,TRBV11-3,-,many,TGTGCCAGCAGCTTAGCTGGCGCCCAAGAGACCCAGTACTTC,CASSLAGAQETQYF
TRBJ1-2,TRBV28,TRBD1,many,TGTGCCAGCAGCGTTAGCCCAGGGGGCCCTAGCTATGGCTACACCTTC,CASSVSPGGPSYGYTF
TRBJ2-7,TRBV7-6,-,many,TGTGCCAGCAGCATCCAGGGCCACGAGCAGTACTTC,CASSIQGHEQYF
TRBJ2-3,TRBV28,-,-,TGTGCGCTCAATGGGGGATCAGATACGCAGTATTTT,CALNGGSDTQYF
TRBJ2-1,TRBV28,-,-,TGTGCCAGTCATACGACGGGAGAGAGAAATGAGCAGTTCTTC,CASHTTGERNEQFF
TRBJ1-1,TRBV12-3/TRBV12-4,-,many,TGTGCCAGCAGTTTCTGGAGAGCCGACACTGAAGCTTTCTTT,CASSFWRADTEAFF
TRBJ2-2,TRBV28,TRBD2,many,TGTGCCAGCAGTCCCTATGTGACTAGCGTGAACACCGGGGAGCTGTTTTTT,CASSPYVTSVNTGELFF
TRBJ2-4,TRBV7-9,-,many,TGTGCCAGCAGCCAAACCGTCCGGAACATTCAGTACTTC,CASSQTVRNIQYF
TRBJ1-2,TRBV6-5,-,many,TGTGCCAGCAGTTACGCGGGGGTGGGAGGCTACACCTTC,CASSYAGVGGYTF
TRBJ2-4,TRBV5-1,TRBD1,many,TGCGCCAGCAGCTTACAGGGGACCAAAAACATTCAGTACTTC,CASSLQGTKNIQYF
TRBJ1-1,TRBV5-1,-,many,TGCGCCAGCAGCTTGGTGATTGGAACTGAAGCTTTCTTT,CASSLVIGTEAFF
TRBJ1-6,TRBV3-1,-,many,TGTGCCAGCCAGACAGGTTTAAATTCACCCCTCCACTTT,CASQTGLNSPLHF
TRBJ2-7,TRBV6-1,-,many,TGTGCCAGCAGTTCCTGGGTGGGGGCGAACTACGAGCAGTACTTC,CASSSWVGANYEQYF
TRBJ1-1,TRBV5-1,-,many,TGCGCCAGCAGCTTGATGGGTGGAGGGATGAACACTGAAGCTTTCTTT,CASSLMGGGMNTEAFF
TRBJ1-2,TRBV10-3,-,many,TGTGCCATCATGGAGTCGAGCGTATATGGCTACACCTTC,CAIMESSVYGYTF
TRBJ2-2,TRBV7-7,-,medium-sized,TGTGCCAGCAGCTTAGGACGAACCGGGGAGCTGTTTTTT,CASSLGRTGELFF